This TCR beta chain emerged from a study of T-cell reconstitution after alpha-beta-depleted transplantation in children. During its preparation, the TCRbeta library received unique molecular identifiers. TCRdb ran MiXCR on the PCR reads and lists one entry per CDR3 protein. The table lists about 340,000 distinct CDR3 sequences, under 13% of them singletons. The CDR3 loop spans 13 amino acids. V dropped 4 bases and J dropped 1 base, with 8 bases sitting between them. Germline V gives CDR1 SGHRS, CDR2 YFSETQ. This receptor was obtained from a human donor who donated a stem cell graft to a child with acute lymphoblastic leukemia. This sample comprised PBMCs from the stem cell graft donor, obtained from the stem cell graft. This chain links TRBV5-1 with TRBJ1-1; D not resolved. CDR3 nucleotide sequence: TGCGCCAGCAGCCTCACACAGAACACTGAAGCTTTCTTT. Its protein is CASSLTQNTEAFF.